The clone carrying this T cell receptor (beta chain) appeared a single time. What it binds is not known. This entry belongs to a study of shared clonotypes between healthy human individuals. The CDR3 has 15 amino acids. Trimming stripped 0 bases from V and 1 base from J, with 7 bases between. Per the germline V gene, CDR1 is LNHDA and CDR2 is SQIVND (reference sequence). Measured with immunoSEQ multiplex PCR; TCRdb has only the in-frame clones, and not every one. In the table there are more than 1 million clones, more than 75% of which are singletons. Study-wide results and limits: Investigators expected sequencing depth to affect clonotype sharing among donors.

The TCR was taken from a man aged 18 to 29 in good health. Some clones in this sample may be carry-over from other donors' samples. Sequencing was done on a sample of memory CD4+ T cells from PBMCs. This sample's subset: CD45RA-negative fraction. The V gene is TRBV19, the J gene TRBJ1-5, with TRBD1 as a possible D gene (6 bases). In DNA form, the CDR3 reads TGTGCCAGTAGTATAGAGGGGGCAAGCAATCAGCCCCAGCATTTT. It translates to CASSIEGASNQPQHF. The full variable domain, in which reference TRBV19 and TRBJ1-5 provide the parts outside the CDR3, is DGGITQSPKYLFRKEGQNVTLSCEQNLNHDAMYWYRQDPGQGLRLIYYSQIVNDFQKGDIAEGYSVSREKKESFPLTVTSAQKNPTAFYLCASSIEGASNQPQHFGDGTRLSIL.